The 18 T cell receptor beta chains in this list originate from one sample, sequenced in a study of beta chain features in type 1 diabetes. The whole isolated RNA underwent reverse transcription, so sequencing captured expressed TCRB transcripts. The method was immunoSEQ multiplex PCR; TCRdb's version includes in-frame clones alone and lacks a portion of them. The repertoire includes approximately 140,000 clones, roughly 10% of them detected once, and 0.5% to 0.65% sits in the top ten. The specimen sequenced was central memory CD4+ T cells from blood. These receptor sequences come from a woman aged 40 to 55 in good health.

Comment on this clone: The sample carries other DNA sequences with the same CDR3. CDR3 nucleotide sequence: TGCGCCAGCAGCTTGGCCCCAGACACAGATACGCAGTATTTT. Encoded protein: CASSLAPDTDTQYF. V is TRBV5-1 and J is TRBJ2-3; D is undetermined. Trimming took off 0 bases at V and 2 bases at J, with 7 bases between the two ends. This CDR3 contains 14 residues. Looked up from germline, CDR1 is SGHRS and CDR2 is YFSETQ.

In its sample, this clone was seen a few times. The chain employs TRBV5-1 and TRBJ1-1, with 7 positions matching TRBD1. The junction had 10 bases not matched to a gene; V was cut back by 4 bases and J by 10 bases. The CDR3 is made up of 13 amino acids. CDR1 is SGHRS and CDR2 is YFSETQ in the germline V gene. This chain's CDR3 is CASSSDGQARAFF. The CDR3 nucleotides are TGCGCCAGCAGCAGCGACGGACAGGCTCGAGCTTTCTTT. Complete variable domain (other parts from reference TRBV5-1 and TRBJ1-1): KAGVTQTPRYLIKTRGQQVTLSCSPISGHRSVSWYQQTPGQGLQFLFEYFSETQRNKGNFPGRFSGRQFSNSRSEMNVSTLELGDSALYLCASSSDGQARAFFGQGTRLTVV.

The chain combines TRBV2 with TRBJ2-2; 8 positions agree with TRBD1. Trimming at V came to 7 bases and at J to 4 bases, leaving 5 bases not matched to a gene. The CDR3 extends over 14 amino acids. The germline V gene has CDR1 SNHLY and CDR2 FYNNEI. CDR3 sequence: CASIGQGGTGELFF. Here the CDR3 DNA reads TGTGCCAGCATCGGACAGGGTGGCACCGGGGAGCTGTTTTTT.

The chain combines TRBV4-3 with TRBJ2-3; 12 bases align to TRBD2. In germline, CDR1 is LGHNA, CDR2 YSLEER. The CDR3 has 19 amino acids. V lost 0 bases, J lost 2 bases, and 9 bases stayed unmatched. The CDR3, as DNA: TGCGCCAGCAGCCAAGATAGAGGGACTAGCGGGTCACACACAGATACGCAGTATTTT. This codes for CASSQDRGTSGSHTDTQYF.

This clone was picked up a small number of times. The chain combines TRBV5-8 with TRBJ2-5, with 9 bases identical to TRBD2. The J segment lost 4 bases and the V segment lost 2 bases, leaving 6 bases of the junction unmatched. The germline CDR1 and CDR2 sequences are SGHTS and YDEGEE. The CDR3 sequence is 15 residues long. The CDR3 nucleotides read TGTGCCAGCAGCTTAAGCGGGGGGCGAGGAGAGACCCAGTACTTC. Amino acid sequence: CASSLSGGRGETQYF.

This clone has just one count. The chain couples TRBV5-4 to TRBJ2-2; D may be TRBD1 (5 bases). CDR3 length: 15 amino acids. Germline CDR1 and CDR2: SGHNT and YYREEE (reference sequence). The V and J ends lost 0 bases and 4 bases respectively, with 10 bases between them. The CDR3 bases are TGTGCCAGCAGCTTGGATGCAGGGTCCACCGGGGAGCTGTTTTTT. It codes for CASSLDAGSTGELFF. The full variable domain, its missing parts supplied by reference TRBV5-4 and TRBJ2-2, is ETGVTQSPTHLIKTRGQQVTLRCSSQSGHNTVSWYQQALGQGPQFIFQYYREEENGRGNFPPRFSGLQFPNYSSELNVNALELDDSALYLCASSLDAGSTGELFFGEGSRLTVL.

This clone was seen a few times. The chain joins TRBV5-1 to TRBJ1-2, with unresolved D. CDR1 and CDR2 from the germline V gene are SGHRS and YFSETQ. V was shortened by 4 bases and J by 5 bases, with 12 bases between the two germline ends. The length of the CDR3 is 13 residues. In DNA, the CDR3 is TGCGCCAGCAGCAGCCTTCCACAGTATGGCTACACCTTC. Amino acid sequence: CASSSLPQYGYTF.

There are many counts of this clone. The rearrangement joins TRBV2 to TRBJ1-2; D uncertain. Trimming took 2 bases from V and 3 from J, leaving 7 bases between them. CDR3 length: 13 amino acids. Germline lookup yields CDR1 SNHLY and CDR2 FYNNEI. CDR3 in amino acids: CASSENPDYGYTF. DNA for the CDR3: TGTGCCAGCAGTGAAAATCCAGACTATGGCTACACCTTC.

The chain links TRBV7-9 to TRBJ2-2, with 7 bases lining up with TRBD1. This CDR3 is 14 amino acids long. Germline loops: CDR1 SEHNR, CDR2 FQNEAQ (reference sequence). V lost 4 bases and J lost 5; bases outside the gene matches: 4. CDR3 bases: TGTGCCAGCAGCTCGCCAGGGGGAACCGGGGAGCTGTTTTTT. Its protein is CASSSPGGTGELFF.

The V call is TRBV5-4, the J call TRBJ2-5; D gene unclear. The germline gives CDR1 SGHNT, CDR2 YYREEE (reference sequence). The CDR3 length is 14 residues. V lost 4 bases to trimming and J lost 5 bases, with 15 bases between them. CDR3 residues: CASSRPAEAETQYF. CDR3 DNA: TGTGCCAGCAGCCGCCCGGCAGAGGCGGAGACCCAGTACTTC.

This clone was observed a handful of times. The V call is TRBV2, the J call TRBJ2-5; tentatively, D is TRBD1 (6 bases). Trimming shortened V by 7 bases and J by 1 base, and 13 bases separated the two germline ends. The CDR3 runs 14 residues. Germline V gives CDR1 SNHLY, CDR2 FYNNEI. As DNA, the CDR3 is TGTGCCAGCAAAGGACAGCTGCTCCAAGAGACCCAGTACTTC. Encoded protein: CASKGQLLQETQYF.

This clone was counted only a few times. The rearrangement uses TRBV7-2 and TRBJ2-4; 16 bases agree with TRBD2. This CDR3 spans 16 amino acids. Per the germline V gene, CDR1 is SGHTA and CDR2 is FQGNSA. V trimming: 3 bases; J trimming: 6 bases; junction bases outside the gene matches: 2. The CDR3 sequence is CASSLGLAGGANIQYF. CDR3 sequence (DNA): TGTGCCAGCAGCTTGGGACTAGCGGGGGGGGCAAACATTCAGTACTTC.

The CDR3 bases are TGTGCCAGCAGCCAAGAGGGGCACTTAGATAATTCACCCCTCCACTTT. It translates to CASSQEGHLDNSPLHF. This chain links TRBV4-2 with TRBJ1-6, with a tentative D call TRBD1 (5 bases). The germline gives CDR1 LGHNA, CDR2 YNFKEQ. V was shortened by 0 bases and J by 5 bases, with 11 bases between the two germline ends. This CDR3 has 16 residues.

J is TRBJ2-1 and V is TRBV5-1, with TRBD1 matching over 9 bases. The length of the CDR3 is 18 residues. Germline-derived CDR1 and CDR2 are SGHRS and YFSETQ. With 4 bases clipped from V and 2 bases from J, the junction kept 13 bases outside the gene matches. Written as DNA, the CDR3 is TGCGCCAGCAGCCCGCCGGGACAGGGCTCTTTTACCTACAATGAGCAGTTCTTC. Protein product: CASSPPGQGSFTYNEQFF.

As concerns this clone: Within the sample, other DNA sequences also encode this same CDR3. The chain has TRBV6-1 and TRBJ2-3, with 8 positions matching TRBD1. The ends lost 2 bases at V and 4 bases at J; junction bases unmatched: 2. Germline V CDR1 and CDR2: MNHNS, SASEGT. The CDR3 runs 14 residues. The DNA for the CDR3 is TGTGCCAGCAGTGAAACAGGGGGGCCAGATACGCAGTATTTT. Its protein product is CASSETGGPDTQYF.

The V call is TRBV14, the J call TRBJ1-6, with 11 bases aligning to TRBD1. Looked up from germline, CDR1 is SGHDN and CDR2 is FVKESK. The V and J ends lost 4 bases and 9 bases, in that order; junction bases with no gene match: 5. This CDR3 comprises 15 residues. The chain's CDR3 is CASSLGQGASSPLHF. CDR3 bases: TGTGCCAGCAGCCTAGGACAGGGGGCGAGTTCACCCCTCCACTTT.

With respect to this clone: Other DNA sequences in this specimen translate into the identical CDR3. The chain carries TRBV5-4 and TRBJ1-2; D is perhaps TRBD1 (5 bases). This CDR3 contains 13 residues. Trimming left V 6 bases short and J 2 bases short, with 11 bases between. Germline V gives CDR1 SGHNT, CDR2 YYREEE (reference sequence). This CDR3 is CASTPGGNYGYTF. DNA of the CDR3: TGTGCCAGCACCCCGGGGGGGAACTATGGCTACACCTTC. The variable domain in full, completed from reference TRBV5-4 and TRBJ1-2, reads ETGVTQSPTHLIKTRGQQVTLRCSSQSGHNTVSWYQQALGQGPQFIFQYYREEENGRGNFPPRFSGLQFPNYSSELNVNALELDDSALYLCASTPGGNYGYTFGSGTRLTVV.

This clone has just a few counts. J is TRBJ1-4 and V is TRBV11-2; a weak D match, TRBD1 (6 bases). Germline CDR1 and CDR2: SGHAT and FQNNGV. CDR3 length equals 16 residues. V gave up 4 bases and J gave up 2 bases, with 14 bases separating them. Here the CDR3 DNA reads TGTGCCAGCAGCTGGATAGGGGGGGCGACTAATGAAAAACTGTTTTTT. Translation: CASSWIGGATNEKLFF.